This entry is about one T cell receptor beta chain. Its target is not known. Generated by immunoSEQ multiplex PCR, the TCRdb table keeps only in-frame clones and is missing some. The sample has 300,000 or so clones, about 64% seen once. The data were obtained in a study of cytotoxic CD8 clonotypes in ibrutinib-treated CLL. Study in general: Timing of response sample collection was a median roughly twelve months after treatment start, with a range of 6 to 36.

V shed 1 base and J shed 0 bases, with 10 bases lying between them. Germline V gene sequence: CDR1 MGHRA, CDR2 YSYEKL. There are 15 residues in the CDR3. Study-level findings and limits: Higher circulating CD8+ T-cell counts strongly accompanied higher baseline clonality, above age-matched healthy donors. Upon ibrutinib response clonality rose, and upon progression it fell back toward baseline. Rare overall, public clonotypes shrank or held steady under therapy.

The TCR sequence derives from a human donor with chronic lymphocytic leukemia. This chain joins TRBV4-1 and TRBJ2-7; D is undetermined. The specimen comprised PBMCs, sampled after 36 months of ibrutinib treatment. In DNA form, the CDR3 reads TGCGCCAGCAGCCAAGTGCCCGAGAGCTCCTACGAGCAGTACTTC. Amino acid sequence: CASSQVPESSYEQYF.